This T cell receptor beta chain originates from a study of regulatory T cells in long-lasting Graves disease. The authors built TCR beta libraries using iRepertoire HTBI primers and Arm-PCR of CDR3 regions. Each CDR3 protein gets one entry after TCRdb re-called the multiplex PCR reads with MiXCR. The table includes 350,000 to 500,000 distinct CDR3 sequences, 12% to 15% detected once. Trimming removed 4 bases from V and 3 bases from J, with 21 bases in between. Germline loops: CDR1 ENHRY, CDR2 SYGVKD. There are 17 residues in the CDR3. Notes on this clonotype: What it recognizes is unknown.

Time point indicated: newly diagnosed GD, antithyroid drugs for less than 3 months. PBMCs were the source of the RNA used for TCR sequencing. Study results and limitations: Accuracy may have been reduced by the small sample size. Persistent disease favored TRBV28, TRBJ1-2 and TRBJ2-5.

The sample was also reused in another study, on T cells in Graves' hyperthyroidism and ophthalmopathy. That work states: Ophthalmopathy prediction by the model preceded onset by a median approximately 6.9 months.

The receptor was isolated from a woman between 45 and 60 years old with Graves disease. V and J are TRBV10-3 and TRBJ2-5; D may be TRBD1 (6 bases). Specimen: peripheral blood mononuclear cells (PBMCs), collected at new diagnosis, from a patient treated with antithyroid drugs. This CDR3 is CAISVHSWSPGEETQYF. As DNA, the CDR3 is TGTGCCATCAGTGTGCATTCTTGGTCCCCAGGGGAAGAGACCCAGTACTTC.